These 2 T cell receptor beta chains came from one sample sequenced in a study of beta chain features in type 1 diabetes. Investigators reverse transcribed all isolated RNA, so they sequenced expressed TCRB transcripts. The repertoire was sequenced with immunoSEQ multiplex PCR; TCRdb's copy has only in-frame clones and lacks some. Counted here are roughly 310,000 clones, approximately 10% occurring once; the ten biggest clones make up under 0.02%. The sequenced sample consisted of naive CD4+ T cells from blood. All receptors come from a woman between 25 and 40 years old in good health.

This clone was detected a few times. The rearrangement links TRBV18 to TRBJ2-5; 8 nucleotides align to TRBD1. Unmatched junction bases numbered 7, after V lost 2 bases and J lost 5 bases. CDR1 and CDR2 (germline): KGHSH, LQKENI. CDR3 size: 15 residues. CDR3 nucleotide sequence: TGTGCCAGCTCACCAAGGACAGGGTCATGGGAGACCCAGTACTTC. This translates into CASSPRTGSWETQYF.

The genes are TRBV7-9 and TRBJ2-7, with 10 positions matching TRBD2. This CDR3 region has 17 residues. The germline V gene encodes CDR1 SEHNR and CDR2 FQNEAQ (reference sequence). V lost 1 base, J lost 0 bases, and 6 bases stayed unmatched. CDR3 DNA sequence: TGTGCCAGCAGCTTAGTCTCCGGGACTAGCGTCTCCTACGAGCAGTACTTC. It translates to CASSLVSGTSVSYEQYF. The whole variable domain, remainder taken from reference TRBV7-9 and TRBJ2-7, is DTGVSQNPRHKITKRGQNVTFRCDPISEHNRLYWYRQTLGQGPEFLTYFQNEAQLEKSRLLSDRFSAERPKGSFSTLEIQRTEQGDSAMYLCASSLVSGTSVSYEQYFGPGTRLTVT.